What follows are 7 T cell receptor beta chains derived from one specimen sequenced in a study of shared clonotypes between healthy human individuals (dated by TCRdb to the early 2020s). Libraries were constructed by the immunoSEQ multiplex PCR assay. Imported from immuneACCESS, the table was reduced by TCRdb to in-frame sequences with V and J called. These copies leave out some clones; in studies compared against another copy, an unresolved V gene accounts for under half, and the cause of the remainder is not known. Present in this sample are a few hundred thousand clones, about nine tenths of which were seen just once. The top ten constitute around 15% of the sample. The specimen sequenced was memory CD8+ T cells sorted from blood. This sample's cell subset or site label indicates: CD45RO+ cells pooled with CCR7-negative TemRA cells. The receptors here all came from a man aged 18 to 30 in good health.

V gene TRBV7-2 combines with J gene TRBJ2-5, with D perhaps matching TRBD1 (6 bases). From germline, CDR1 is SGHTA and CDR2 FQGNSA. V was trimmed by 7 bases and J by 7 bases, leaving 34 bases between them. The CDR3 is made up of 19 amino acids. CDR3 amino acids: CASIPDPSPPGQPLWTQYF. The CDR3 DNA reads TGTGCCAGCATCCCCGACCCCTCGCCTCCGGGACAACCTCTTTGGACCCAGTACTTC.

V usage is TRBV10-3 and J usage is TRBJ1-1, with D unresolved. Trimming took 0 bases from V and 4 from J, leaving 12 bases between them. The CDR3 has 15 amino acids. Germline V gene data show CDR1 as ENHRY and CDR2 as SYGVKD. The CDR3 region is CAISESGPVPTEAFF. The CDR3 DNA follows: TGTGCCATCAGTGAGTCCGGACCCGTCCCCACTGAAGCTTTCTTT.

This clone was counted only a few times. The junction and the germline gene differ at one end; a read error may be behind it. The rearrangement links TRBV30 to TRBJ2-1, with 9 bases that match TRBD2. There are 13 residues in the CDR3. CDR1 and CDR2 from the germline V gene are GTSNPN and SVGIG (reference sequence). The CDR3 protein is CAWSLSASGVSIF. The CDR3 region has the DNA TGTGCCTGGAGCCTCTCCGCTAGCGGGGTATCGATCTTC.

On this clone itself: Its ends do not fully match the called genes, so a read error is possible. The chain recombines TRBV4-1 with TRBJ2-2, with D hard to call. The CDR3 is made up of 15 amino acids. The germline V gene encodes CDR1 MGHRA and CDR2 YSYEKL. The CDR3 reads CASSPTIGNAGELFF. CDR3 DNA: TGCGCCAGCAGCCCGACAATAGGGAACGCCGGGGAGCTGTTTTTT.

This rearrangement joins TRBV27 to TRBJ1-1; a weak D match, TRBD1 (5 bases). V was shortened by 3 bases and J by 7 bases, with 12 bases between the two germline ends. This CDR3 has 13 residues. Germline CDR1 and CDR2: MNHEY and SMNVEV (reference sequence). CDR3 amino acids: CASSFPLGGEAFF. The CDR3 DNA follows: TGTGCCAGCAGTTTCCCCCTGGGGGGTGAAGCTTTCTTT.

The CDR3 DNA reads as TGCAGCGTTGTCGGGGGCAGGGTCTACAATGAGCAGTTCTTC. It codes for CSVVGGRVYNEQFF. The rearrangement links TRBV29-1 to TRBJ2-1; D is tentatively TRBD1 or TRBD2 (6 bases each). Germline V gene data show CDR1 as SQVTM and CDR2 as ANQGSEA. The CDR3 has 14 amino acids. The germline V and J ends were trimmed by 4 bases and 3 bases, with 13 bases remaining between them.

The chain employs TRBV27 and TRBJ1-6; D may be TRBD1 (5 bases). There are 16 residues in the CDR3. The V gene's germline CDR1 is MNHEY and CDR2 SMNVEV (reference sequence). Trimming left V 6 bases short and J 8 bases short, with 20 bases between. The CDR3 loop reads CASSQTRQLSHSPLHF. The CDR3, as DNA: TGTGCCAGCAGCCAGACCCGACAGTTATCCCATTCACCCCTCCACTTT.